The TCR beta chain under discussion was sequenced for a study of T cell responses to AZD1222 COVID-19 vaccine. A word on this clone: As yet, its antigen is unknown.

Germline V gives CDR1 KGHDR, CDR2 SFDVKD. The CDR3 is made up of 14 amino acids. V lost 2 bases and J 1 base, leaving 4 bases between the germline ends. The repertoire was sequenced with immunoSEQ multiplex PCR; TCRdb's copy has only in-frame clones and lacks some. The sample has 90,000 to 130,000 clones; approximately 86% are singletons. Findings of the study overall: Among the donors, most were white British and more were female, and clonal diversity was possibly underestimated. Close to half of spike-specific TCRs reportedly recognize unmutated variant regions. Receipt of two AZD1222 doses was followed by a rise in Spike-specific TCR breadth and depth.

The rearrangement joins TRBV24-1 to TRBJ2-2; D call uncertain. The TCR was taken from an adult in good health. The input for sequencing was peripheral blood, taken on day 0 of AZD1222 vaccination. CDR3 protein: CATSDSGNTGELFF. CDR3 nucleotide sequence: TGTGCCACCAGTGATTCCGGGAACACCGGGGAGCTGTTTTTT.